This passage covers 20 T cell receptor beta chains from one sample sequenced in a study of blood T cell repertoires in COVID-19. TCRdb's copy holds only in-frame clones and misses some; the assay was immunoSEQ multiplex PCR. The sample has hundreds of thousands of clones, approximately 86% seen once. The sample was peripheral blood. These receptors were taken from a woman aged 45-59 years who had recovered from COVID-19.

The CDR3 is CASSYRVQTEAFF. CDR3 coding DNA: TGTGCCAGCAGCTATCGGGTACAAACTGAAGCTTTCTTT. The rearrangement uses TRBV13 and TRBJ1-1; D is unresolved. Germline loops: CDR1 PRHDT, CDR2 FYEKMQ (reference sequence). The CDR3 length is 13 residues. V shed 4 bases and J shed 5 bases, with 11 bases lying between them.

Here the CDR3 reads CASRPSAGGPGELFF. The CDR3 DNA reads TGCGCCAGCAGGCCGTCCGCAGGGGGCCCCGGGGAGCTGTTTTTT. This chain uses TRBV5-1 with TRBJ2-2; 8 bases agree with TRBD1. The CDR3 is 15 residues long. The V and J ends lost 5 bases and 6 bases, in that order; junction bases with no gene match: 9. Germline CDR1 and CDR2: SGHRS and YFSETQ.

The CDR3 here is CASHSGEKLFF. CDR3 coding DNA: TGTGCCAGCCACTCGGGGGAAAAACTGTTTTTT. V and J are TRBV4-2 and TRBJ1-4; D not certain. Trimming left V 8 bases short and J 8 bases short, with 9 bases between. The CDR3 totals 11 residues. Looked up from germline, CDR1 is LGHNA and CDR2 is YNFKEQ.

This chain uses TRBV6-2 or TRBV6-3 with TRBJ2-3; the D is unclear. The CDR3 consists of 16 residues. Deletions cut 2 bases from V and 1 base from J, with 13 bases between. CDR1 and CDR2 from the germline V gene are MNHEY and SVGEGT. CDR3 sequence: CASSYQYPLGTDTQYF. The CDR3 nucleotides are TGTGCCAGCAGTTACCAGTATCCCCTAGGCACAGATACGCAGTATTTT.

The chain uses TRBV18 and TRBJ1-3; D possibly corresponds to TRBD1 (6 bases). Germline V lookup: CDR1 KGHSH, CDR2 LQKENI. V gave up 3 bases and J gave up 4 bases, with 13 bases separating them. This CDR3 is built from 15 residues. In DNA form, the CDR3 reads TGTGCCAGCTCACCCCCAACAGGGTTCGGAAACACCATATATTTT. It specifies CASSPPTGFGNTIYF.

The CDR3 DNA is TGTGCCAGCAGCTTTTGGACAGGAAGCTCCTACAATGAGCAGTTCTTC. Its protein product is CASSFWTGSSYNEQFF. The chain combines TRBV7-2 with TRBJ2-1; 7 nucleotides align to TRBD1. V lost 3 bases, J lost 0 bases, and 5 bases stayed unmatched. The CDR3 covers 16 residues. The V gene's germline CDR1 is SGHTA and CDR2 FQGNSA.

This sequence joins TRBV5-6 and TRBJ1-2; a possible D gene is TRBD1 (5 bases). Trimming took 5 bases from V and 4 from J, leaving 18 bases between them. This CDR3 spans 15 amino acids. From germline, CDR1 is SGHDT and CDR2 YYEEEE. CDR3 in DNA: TGTGCCAGCAGTTTCAACTCACAGGCCCTCTATGGCTACACCTTC. This sequence encodes CASSFNSQALYGYTF.

This clone was picked up one time. The chain joins TRBV4-1 to TRBJ2-3, with 9 bases matching TRBD2. J was trimmed by 6 bases and V by 1 base; bases with no gene match: 11. The CDR3 length is 17 residues. Germline CDR1 reads MGHRA; CDR2 reads YSYEKL. The CDR3 coding sequence is TGCGCCAGCAGCCAAGTCCCCTCGGCGGGGGGGAGGGATACGCAGTATTTT. It yields the protein CASSQVPSAGGRDTQYF.

This clone was seen a single time. The rearrangement uses TRBV7-2 and TRBJ2-3; TRBD2 aligns across 12 bases. Germline trimming cut 6 bases from V and 0 bases from J; bases unmatched to any gene: 7. Germline CDR1 reads SGHTA; CDR2 reads FQGNSA. The CDR3 totals 17 residues. The CDR3: CASSRTSGDYSTDTQYF. In DNA, the CDR3 is TGTGCCAGCAGTCGGACTAGCGGGGACTATAGCACAGATACGCAGTATTTT.

This sequence joins TRBV9 and TRBJ2-1, with 8 bases aligning to TRBD2. Germline V gene lookup returns CDR1 SGDLS and CDR2 YYNGEE. CDR3 length: 15 residues. V lost 7 bases to trimming and J lost 9 bases; unmatched junction nucleotides: 15. The CDR3 bases are TGTGCCAGCGGTCGCGGGGGGCGGGTTGACAGTGAGCAGTTCTTC. Protein product: CASGRGGRVDSEQFF.

This chain uses TRBV7-6 with TRBJ1-5; D is possibly TRBD1 (6 bases). The CDR3 is 13 amino acids. Germline V lookup: CDR1 SGHVS, CDR2 FNYEAQ. V was cut by 5 bases and J by 7 bases, with 12 bases left in between. CDR3 in DNA: TGTGCCAGCAGCCTACAGGGTCGACAGCCCCAGCATTTT. Residues: CASSLQGRQPQHF.

V usage is TRBV29-1 and J usage is TRBJ1-1; a possible D gene is TRBD1 (6 bases). This CDR3 is built from 13 residues. The germline V gene has CDR1 SQVTM and CDR2 ANQGSEA. The V gene lost 4 bases and the J gene lost 1 base, with 10 bases spanning the gap. The DNA for the CDR3 is TGCAGCGTTGCGGCACAGGGGAACACTGAAGCTTTCTTT. Translated: CSVAAQGNTEAFF.

The V and J genes are TRBV18 and TRBJ2-1; the match to TRBD2 covers 13 bases. The CDR3 has 16 amino acids. Germline lookup yields CDR1 KGHSH and CDR2 LQKENI. V lost 6 bases to trimming and J lost 3 bases; unmatched junction nucleotides: 5. The CDR3 nucleotides are TGTGCCAGCTCGCCGACTAGCGGGAGGTTCTACAATGAGCAGTTCTTC. Protein product: CASSPTSGRFYNEQFF.

As DNA, the CDR3 is TGTGCCTGGAGTATTGGGCAGGGGTTAAATCAGCCCCAGCATTTT. Its translation: CAWSIGQGLNQPQHF. The chain is built from TRBV30 and TRBJ1-5, with D perhaps TRBD1 (6 bases). CDR1 and CDR2 from the germline V gene are GTSNPN and SVGIG (reference sequence). V was cut by 2 bases and J by 4 bases, with 15 bases left in between. This CDR3 is built from 15 residues.

V and J are TRBV6-5 and TRBJ2-2, with D tentatively TRBD1 (6 bases). Per the germline V gene, CDR1 is MNHEY and CDR2 is SVGAGI. Trimming removed 10 bases from V and 4 bases from J, with 16 bases in between. This CDR3 contains 14 residues. Here the CDR3 DNA reads TGTGCCACCAGGGAGCAGGGGTCCACCGGGGAGCTGTTTTTT. This sequence encodes CATREQGSTGELFF.

This rearrangement joins TRBV4-1 to TRBJ1-4; D remains ambiguous. Germline assignment: CDR1 MGHRA and CDR2 YSYEKL. The CDR3 covers 15 residues. Trimming shortened V by 1 base and J by 4 bases, and 10 bases separated the two germline ends. This CDR3 reads CASSQGERLNEKLFF. As DNA, the CDR3 is TGCGCCAGCAGCCAAGGTGAAAGACTTAATGAAAAACTGTTTTTT.

This CDR3 reads CASGRPGQVSYEQYF. The DNA of the CDR3 is TGTGCTAGTGGTCGGCCCGGACAGGTATCCTACGAGCAGTACTTC. V gene TRBV12-5 combines with J gene TRBJ2-7; 7 bases align to TRBD1. The germline gives CDR1 LGHNT, CDR2 FRNRAP. V shed 5 bases and J 1 base; nucleotides not matched to a gene: 8. This CDR3 spans 15 amino acids.

The chain carries TRBV7-8 and TRBJ1-1; D not resolved. V dropped 0 bases and J dropped 1 base, with 9 bases sitting between them. Germline lookup yields CDR1 SGHVS and CDR2 FQNEAQ. CDR3 length: 15 residues. CDR3 loop: CASSLALYSNTEAFF. In nucleotides, the CDR3 is TGTGCCAGCAGCTTAGCGCTCTATTCGAACACTGAAGCTTTCTTT.

This sequence joins TRBV28 and TRBJ1-5, with D uncertain. The CDR3 covers 12 residues. Germline CDR1 reads MDHEN; CDR2 reads SYDVKM. The germline V and J ends were trimmed by 6 bases and 5 bases, with 8 bases remaining between them. The CDR3 here is CASRHLDQPQHF. CDR3 in DNA: TGTGCCAGCAGACATCTTGATCAGCCCCAGCATTTT.

This clone was counted a single time. The chain is built from TRBV11-2 and TRBJ1-1, with 8 bases identical to TRBD1. Germline V CDR1 and CDR2: SGHAT, FQNNGV. This CDR3 spans 13 amino acids. With 5 bases clipped from V and 11 bases from J, the junction kept 10 bases outside the gene matches. CDR3 bases: TGTGCCAGCAGCCCTACAACAGGGGGAAAGGCTTTCTTT. As protein: CASSPTTGGKAFF.